Following are 13 T cell receptor beta chains from one sample sequenced in a study of response to subunit inactivated influenza vaccine. In TCRdb, the RT-PCR reads were re-called with MiXCR into one record per CDR3 protein. The data contain roughly 500,000 distinct CDR3 sequences, 25% of them seen just once; the ten biggest clones take up about 1.9%. This specimen was CD4+ T cells sorted from PBMCs, taken around 5 days after vaccination. The source is a man aged 45-65 years who received an inactivated influenza vaccine.

This clonotype was recorded a few times. The genes are TRBV9 and TRBJ2-1; D gene ambiguous. Trimming shortened V by 2 bases and J by 0 bases, and 12 bases separated the two germline ends. Germline V gene sequence: CDR1 SGDLS, CDR2 YYNGEE. The CDR3 spans 16 residues. CDR3 sequence (DNA): TGTGCCAGCAGCGTCGATCTGCGAAGCTCCTACAATGAGCAGTTCTTC. Its translation: CASSVDLRSSYNEQFF. The variable domain in full, completed from reference TRBV9 and TRBJ2-1, reads DSGVTQTPKHLITATGQRVTLRCSPRSGDLSVYWYQQSLDQGLQFLIQYYNGEERAKGNILERFSAQQFPDLHSELNLSSLELGDSALYFCASSVDLRSSYNEQFFGPGTRLTVL.

This clonotype was seen a few times. The chain links TRBV10-3 to TRBJ2-1; D gene uncertain. Deletions cut 6 bases from V and 7 bases from J, with 16 bases between. Germline values: CDR1 ENHRY, CDR2 SYGVKD. This CDR3 is built from 14 residues. CDR3 DNA: TGTGCCATCAGAGCGTCCGCGGTAGTGAATGAGCAGTTCTTC. Its translation: CAIRASAVVNEQFF.

The V call is TRBV11-2, the J call TRBJ2-4; 8 positions match TRBD1. Losses at the gene ends were 2 bases for V and 0 bases for J; bases not matched to a gene: 12. The CDR3 loop spans 19 amino acids. Germline assignment: CDR1 SGHAT and CDR2 FQNNGV. The CDR3 protein is CASSLLPAGQGLAKNIQYF. The CDR3 DNA reads TGTGCCAGCAGCTTACTGCCTGCAGGACAGGGCCTAGCCAAAAACATTCAGTACTTC.

This sequence joins TRBV27 and TRBJ2-1, with TRBD2 matching over 12 bases. Germline V lookup: CDR1 MNHEY, CDR2 SMNVEV (reference sequence). This CDR3 is built from 16 residues. The V gene end was trimmed by 7 bases and the J gene end by 2 bases; junction bases not matched to a gene: 6. CDR3 DNA sequence: TGTGCCAGCACGGGACTAGCGGGCGACACCTACAATGAGCAGTTCTTC. Protein sequence: CASTGLAGDTYNEQFF.

This clonotype was seen ten or more times. J is TRBJ1-1 and V is TRBV4-1, with 8 bases identical to TRBD1. Trimming removed 1 base from V and 1 base from J; junction bases left unmatched: 14. CDR1 is MGHRA and CDR2 is YSYEKL in the germline V gene. CDR3 size: 19 residues. The CDR3 reads CASSQGIFRTGTRNTEAFF. The CDR3 DNA follows: TGCGCCAGCAGCCAAGGGATTTTCAGGACAGGGACCCGGAACACTGAAGCTTTCTTT.

This sequence joins TRBV5-1 and TRBJ2-5; no firm D call. Germline assignment: CDR1 SGHRS and CDR2 YFSETQ. The CDR3 runs 14 residues. Trimming shortened V by 0 bases and J by 2 bases, and 8 bases separated the two germline ends. The CDR3 DNA follows: TGCGCCAGCAGCTTGGGACATGTTCAAGAGACCCAGTACTTC. Protein: CASSLGHVQETQYF.

The chain uses TRBV18 and TRBJ2-7; D call uncertain. The CDR3 contains 12 residues. Germline V lookup: CDR1 KGHSH, CDR2 LQKENI. Between the trimmed V and J ends, which lost 4 bases and 2 bases, there was a span of 6 bases. In nucleotides, the CDR3 is TGTGCCAGCTCACGCCCTGCCTACGAGCAGTACTTC. Its protein product is CASSRPAYEQYF.

The J gene is TRBJ2-1, the V gene TRBV7-2, with TRBD2 as a possible D gene (6 bases). Germline loops: CDR1 SGHTA, CDR2 FQGNSA. CDR3 length: 15 amino acids. V was cut by 5 bases and J by 6 bases, with 17 bases left in between. The DNA of the CDR3 is TGTGCCAGCAGCCCAGCGGGTCTCGATCTCAATGAGCAGTTCTTC. It specifies CASSPAGLDLNEQFF.

The rearrangement links TRBV7-9 to TRBJ2-1; D unresolved. Trimming took 5 bases from V and 3 from J, leaving 11 bases between them. The CDR3 runs to 14 residues. Germline values: CDR1 SEHNR, CDR2 FQNEAQ (reference sequence). The CDR3: CASSHSLLYNEQFF. The CDR3 nucleotides read TGTGCCAGCAGCCATTCTTTACTCTACAATGAGCAGTTCTTC.

This sequence joins TRBV29-1 and TRBJ2-1; no clear D. V was pared by 4 bases and J by 10 bases, with 11 bases between. The CDR3 totals 11 residues. Germline V gene data show CDR1 as SQVTM and CDR2 as ANQGSEA. CDR3 residues: CSVVPHSEQFF. The CDR3 DNA reads TGCAGCGTTGTCCCTCACTCAGAGCAGTTCTTC.

This clonotype was detected only a few times. The chain links TRBV5-1 to TRBJ2-2; a possible D gene is TRBD1 (6 bases). CDR1 is SGHRS, CDR2 YFSETQ, per germline. The CDR3 runs 15 residues. V lost 4 bases, J lost 4 bases, and 14 bases lay in between. The CDR3 DNA is TGCGCCAGCAGCCCGACAGGATTTGGCACCGGGGAGCTGTTTTTT. Translating it yields CASSPTGFGTGELFF.

The rearrangement joins TRBV6-1 to TRBJ2-3; D call uncertain. Germline V gives CDR1 MNHNS, CDR2 SASEGT. The CDR3 length is 14 residues. Trimming pared 6 bases from V and 0 bases from J, leaving 10 bases between. The CDR3: CASSSIFSTDTQYF. In nucleotides, the CDR3 is TGTGCCAGCAGCTCGATTTTTAGCACAGATACGCAGTATTTT.

The rearrangement joins TRBV2 to TRBJ1-2; no definite D call. The CDR3 is 14 residues long. CDR1 is SNHLY, CDR2 FYNNEI, per germline. V dropped 2 bases and J dropped 4 bases, with 11 bases sitting between them. The CDR3 protein is CASSENSGVYGYTF. CDR3 bases: TGTGCCAGCAGTGAAAACTCCGGGGTCTATGGCTACACCTTC.